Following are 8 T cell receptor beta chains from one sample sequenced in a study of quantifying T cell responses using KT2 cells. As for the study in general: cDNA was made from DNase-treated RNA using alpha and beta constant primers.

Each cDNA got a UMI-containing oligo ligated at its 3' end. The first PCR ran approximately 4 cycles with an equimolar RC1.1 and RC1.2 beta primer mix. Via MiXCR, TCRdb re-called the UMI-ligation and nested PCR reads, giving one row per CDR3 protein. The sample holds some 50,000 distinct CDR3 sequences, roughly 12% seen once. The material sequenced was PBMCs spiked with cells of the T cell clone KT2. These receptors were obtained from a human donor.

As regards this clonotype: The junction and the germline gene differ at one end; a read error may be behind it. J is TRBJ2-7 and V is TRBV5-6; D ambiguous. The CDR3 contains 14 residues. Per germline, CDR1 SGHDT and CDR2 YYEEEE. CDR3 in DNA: TGTGCAAGCAGCTTTCTACATTCTGACTACGAGCAGTACTTC. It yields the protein CASSFLHSDYEQYF. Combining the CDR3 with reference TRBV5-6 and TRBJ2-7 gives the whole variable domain DAGVTQSPTHLIKTRGQQVTLRCSPKSGHDTVSWYQQALGQGPQFIFQYYEEEERQRGNFPDRFSGHQFPNYSSELNVNALLLGDSALYLCASSFLHSDYEQYFGPGTRLTVT.

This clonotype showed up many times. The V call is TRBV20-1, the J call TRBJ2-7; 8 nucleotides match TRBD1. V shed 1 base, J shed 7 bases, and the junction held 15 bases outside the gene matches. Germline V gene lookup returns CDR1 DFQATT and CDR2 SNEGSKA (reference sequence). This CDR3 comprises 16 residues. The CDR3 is CSARAGGAVRGREQYF. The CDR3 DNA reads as TGCAGTGCTAGAGCAGGGGGCGCCGTTAGAGGCCGTGAGCAGTACTTC.

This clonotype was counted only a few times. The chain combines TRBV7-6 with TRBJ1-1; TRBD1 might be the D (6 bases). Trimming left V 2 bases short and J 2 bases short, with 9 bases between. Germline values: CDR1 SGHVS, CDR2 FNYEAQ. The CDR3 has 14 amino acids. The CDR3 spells CASSLSQGNTEAFF. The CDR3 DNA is TGTGCCAGCAGCTTATCACAGGGTAACACTGAAGCTTTCTTT.

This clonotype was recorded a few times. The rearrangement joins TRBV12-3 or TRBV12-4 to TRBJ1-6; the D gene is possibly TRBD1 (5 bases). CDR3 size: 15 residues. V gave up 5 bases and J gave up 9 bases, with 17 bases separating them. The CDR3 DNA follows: TGTGCCAGCAGTCCCAAAGGTCCGGGACTTTCACCCCTCCACTTT. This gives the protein CASSPKGPGLSPLHF.

CDR3 region: CASSTASGRDYNEQFF. DNA for the CDR3: TGTGCCAGCAGCACAGCTAGCGGGAGGGATTACAATGAGCAGTTCTTC. The chain has TRBV21-1 and TRBJ2-1; the tabulated D call, TRBD2, remains unverified against the DNA. TRBV21-1 represents a pseudogene. The CDR3 runs 16 residues.

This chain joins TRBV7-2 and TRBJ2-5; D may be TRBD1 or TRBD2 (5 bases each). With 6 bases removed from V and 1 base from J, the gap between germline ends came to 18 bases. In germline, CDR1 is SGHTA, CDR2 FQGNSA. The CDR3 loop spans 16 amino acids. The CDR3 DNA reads TGTGCCAGCAGACTAACGCCGGGACGCTTCCAAGAGACCCAGTACTTC. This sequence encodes CASRLTPGRFQETQYF.

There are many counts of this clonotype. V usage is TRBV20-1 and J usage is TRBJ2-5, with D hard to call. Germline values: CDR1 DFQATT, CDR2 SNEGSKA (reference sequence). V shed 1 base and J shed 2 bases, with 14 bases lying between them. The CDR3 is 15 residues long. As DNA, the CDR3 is TGCAGTGCTAGAGGAAGTAACAGTCGTCAAGAGACCCAGTACTTC. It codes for CSARGSNSRQETQYF.

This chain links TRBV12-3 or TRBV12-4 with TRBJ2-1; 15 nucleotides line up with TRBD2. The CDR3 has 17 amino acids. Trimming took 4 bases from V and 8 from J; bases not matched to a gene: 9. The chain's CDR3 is CASSSRGTSGRRDEQFF. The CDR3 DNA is TGTGCCAGCAGTTCCCGTGGGACTAGCGGGAGGAGGGATGAGCAGTTCTTC.